This TCR beta chain came from a study of radiotherapy plus CTLA-4 blockade in lung cancer. Clones were sequenced by immunoSEQ multiplex PCR, and TCRdb holds only the in-frame ones, with some missing. The repertoire includes about 41,000 clones, more than 70% of them detected once, and just under 8.5% sits in the top ten. Findings and caveats of the study: Strongest reported response predictors: early blood clone changes and post-radiation interferon-beta.

Germline assignment: CDR1 SSHAT and CDR2 FNYEAQ (reference sequence). The CDR3 spans 15 residues. J was trimmed by 4 bases and V by 3 bases; bases with no gene match: 2. Concerning this clone: As yet, its antigen is unknown.

This specimen consisted of peripheral blood, obtained from a patient treated with radiotherapy plus ipilimumab. The V call is TRBV7-7, the J call TRBJ2-5; 13 nucleotides align to TRBD2. The origin of this receptor is a human donor with non-small cell lung cancer who had stable disease on radiotherapy plus ipilimumab. The CDR3 loop reads CASSLGLAGTETQYF. CDR3 nucleotide sequence: TGTGCCAGCAGCTTGGGACTAGCGGGGACAGAGACCCAGTACTTC.